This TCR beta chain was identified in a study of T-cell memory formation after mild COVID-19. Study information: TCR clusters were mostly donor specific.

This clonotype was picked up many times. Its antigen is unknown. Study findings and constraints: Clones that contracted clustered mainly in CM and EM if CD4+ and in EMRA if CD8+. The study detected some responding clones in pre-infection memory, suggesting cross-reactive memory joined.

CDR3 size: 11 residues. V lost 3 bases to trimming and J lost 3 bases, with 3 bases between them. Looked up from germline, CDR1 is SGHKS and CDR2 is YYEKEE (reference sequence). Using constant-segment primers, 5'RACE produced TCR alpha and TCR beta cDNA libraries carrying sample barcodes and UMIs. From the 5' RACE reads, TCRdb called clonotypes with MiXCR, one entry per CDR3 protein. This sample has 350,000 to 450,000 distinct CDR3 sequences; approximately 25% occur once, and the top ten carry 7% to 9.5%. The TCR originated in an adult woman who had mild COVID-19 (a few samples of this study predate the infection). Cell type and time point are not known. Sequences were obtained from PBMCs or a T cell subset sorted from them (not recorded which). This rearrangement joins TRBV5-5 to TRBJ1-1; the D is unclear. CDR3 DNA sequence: TGTGCCAGCAGCTGGGACACTGAAGCTTTCTTT. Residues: CASSWDTEAFF.